This T cell receptor beta chain was sequenced in a study of cytomegalovirus exposure and HLA in healthy donors. Turning to this clone: Its matching antigen is unknown. Relative to the germline gene, one junction end is altered; a read error may explain this.

The PCR ran on 60 Vbeta and 13 Jbeta primers. Method: immunoSEQ multiplex PCR; TCRdb's copy keeps in-frame clones and lacks some. There are some 150,000 clones in the sample; around 77% occur only once, and over 1.1% lies in the top ten. The study's findings and limits: A missense variant in DCLRE1C was later tied to TCR beta V- and J-gene trimming. There was a cluster of highly shared sequence variants that was likely a sequencing artifact.

Germline-derived CDR1 and CDR2 are MGHDK and SYGVNS. This CDR3 comprises 15 residues. Sequenced material: PBMCs. This TCR derives from a man in his sixties in good health and CMV-seronegative. The rearrangement links TRBV25-1 to TRBJ2-5, with D possibly TRBD2 on 5 matching bases. CDR3 sequence: CASSELGSRGETRYF. For the CDR3, the DNA is TGTGCCAGCAGTGAATTAGGCAGCCGGGGAGAGACCCGGTACTTC.